This T cell receptor beta chain was identified in a study of cytomegalovirus exposure and HLA in healthy donors (dated by TCRdb to 2015 to 2018). Broadly, across the study: According to an earlier analysis of a few hundred of the donors, about 170 million T cells yielded over 100 million unique TCR beta sequences and approximately 280 Gb of sequence data. To predict cytomegalovirus infection status, the study brought together high-throughput TCR immunosequencing, statistical association of individual TCRs with disease status, and machine learning. Typing coverage differed by locus: A, B, C, DRB1 and DQB1 were typed in roughly 629-640 donors, DQA1 in 500 to 550, DPA1 in around 610, and DPB1 in just under 490. In addition to the first cohort of about 650 subjects, a separate validation cohort of 100 to 150 different subjects was used. To study patterns of TCR occurrence, a later analysis re-analyzed previously published TCR beta repertoires from 700 or so donors and added high-resolution HLA genotyping. To decide whether each TCR beta V gene segment behaved as functional or pseudogenic, an earlier analysis of some 600 of the donors relied on high-throughput TCR beta sequencing. About five DR-DQ haplotypes were treated as single units for association and clustering because of strong linkage in the cohort. The T cell repertoires of some 670 subjects were profiled by immunosequencing and related to cytomegalovirus serostatus. Donor age, sex, ethnicity and CMV serostatus were collected together with the repertoire data. All discovery cohort repertoires had been generated using a single sequencing platform. HLA typing included class I and class II loci at four-digit resolution. Among roughly 400 genotyped donors of the cohort, an average of about 240,000 unique TCR beta nucleotide sequences was sequenced per donor, of which roughly 17% were non-productive. The study was designed to test whether signatures of past pathogen exposure could be identified by cataloging public T cell receptors. Among the roughly 400 genotyped donors, about 83% belonged to the genetic ancestry cluster associated with self-reported Caucasian donors. Approximately 300 gigabases of sequencing data and tens of millions of unique TCR sequences were included in an early release covering about 700 HLA-typed donors. In a later genetic analysis, genome-wide SNP genotypes for about three fifths of the 666 donors were used, and that subset was treated as a discovery cohort. Rather than drawing on any new phenotypic data, the later analysis identified candidate immune exposures from TCR beta sequences and the way those sequences occurred across donors.

The library was made by the immunoSEQ multiplex PCR assay. The multiplex PCR relied on a mix of 60 forward primers for TCR Vbeta segments and 13 reverse primers for TCR Jbeta segments. The CDR3 region of rearranged TCR beta genes was amplified from genomic DNA with a multiplex PCR assay. The amplified TCR beta libraries were sequenced on the Illumina HiSeq System as 87-base-pair reads. The study's processing was this. A later analysis tallied 75 million to 95 million unique TCR beta chains across the 666 repertoires, and about 12 million of those chains were shared by two or more donors. To remove PCR and sequencing errors, raw reads were error-corrected and collapsed into unique sequences using a nearest-neighbor algorithm that merged closely related sequences. Alignment of CDR3 sequences to IMGT reference sequences was used to assign V, D and J gene segments. Each retained sequence needed at least a six-nucleotide match to both a V gene segment and a J gene segment. Rearrangements were classified as productive when the CDR3 lacked stop codons and remained in frame with V and J, and all other rearrangements were classified as non-productive. CDR3 was defined according to IMGT convention as the region running from the second conserved V-encoded cysteine to the conserved J-encoded phenylalanine. Sequences without an unambiguous match to a single V gene segment were excluded from the earlier analysis of 450 to 750 of the donors. An earlier analysis of about 600 of the donors called V segments functional above 56.7% productive rearrangements and segregating when the between-donor standard deviation exceeded 5%. A statistical classification framework was developed to diagnose cytomegalovirus status using the catalog of TCR beta chain sequences. In a later analysis, V and J genes were assigned by comparing TCR nucleotide sequences against IMGT/GENE-DB human TR gene sequences. A later analysis assigned CDR3 sequences and most-parsimonious VDJ recombination scenarios with the TCRdist pipeline. In a later analysis, each TCR beta chain was defined by its CDR3 amino acid sequence together with its V-gene family, and reads without a unique V-gene family were excluded. To address suspected cross-contamination and a sequencing artifact, a later analysis removed around 590 highly shared, low-generation-probability nucleotide sequences. For each public chain, a later analysis derived a clonal expansion index from normalized ranks of inferred template counts within each repertoire. Generation probabilities in a later analysis came from a VDJ recombination model fitted to out-of-frame rearrangements, and those results were checked against IGoR. In a later analysis, hypergeometric tests were used to score TCR-TCR, TCR-HLA and TCR-CMV co-occurrence, with a repertoire-size bias correction applied to TCR pairs. In a later analysis, false discovery rates were estimated by permuting HLA or CMV assignments 20 times. A later analysis grouped co-occurring TCRs with DBSCAN, adding TCRdist sequence similarity when clustering within HLA-allele-positive subsets. Repertoires with fewer than 30,000 or more than 120,000 public chains were left out of co-occurrence clustering, as were several repertoires with anomalous nucleotide sharing. TCRdb stores this immuneACCESS table with in-frame sequences only. Part of the clones is absent; in the studies checked, under half of the shortfall reflects unresolved V genes, and no reason is known for the rest. That table is the source of V, J and clone size, and D and trimming were worked out from the DNA. A total of 110,000 or so clones appear in this sample, over 70% of them only once. The ten largest clones take up roughly 5% of the sample.

In regard to this clone: This receptor's antigen is unknown. One base away there is no much larger clone; base qualities are not given.

The cohort was made up of 500 to 800 healthy bone marrow donors. All cohort members were sampled while nominally healthy, although unrecorded immune exposures were likely present. The donor was CMV seronegative and belonged to the group of more than 300 seronegative cohort members. A peripheral blood sample was collected from each donor, and TCR beta sequencing was performed on peripheral blood mononuclear cells. Genomic DNA was extracted from the blood cell samples with the Qiagen DNeasy Blood Extraction Kit. The germline V gene (reference sequence) specifies MNHEY as CDR1 and SMNVEV as CDR2. V lost 0 bases and J lost 1 base; the stretch between them is 6 bases long. There are 14 amino acids in the CDR3, from cysteine to phenylalanine inclusive. This entry keeps only the CDR3 DNA: 42 bases, framed from base 1. The investigation overall reported the following: Most TCR sequences were observed very rarely across donors, whereas some public TCRs were present in many individuals. Compared with the approximately 700-donor mean, donors in an Asian-associated ancestry cluster had fewer N-insertions in productive TCRs, according to a later genetic analysis. For the cohort, immune exposure information was limited to CMV serostatus. The earlier analysis of approximately 540 of the donors excluded roughly 17 rarely observed V segments, including chromosome 9 orphons, because counts were too low. In both the original and validation cohorts, the classifier was reported to diagnose cytomegalovirus status with high specificity and sensitivity. Some IMGT-functional V segments, including TRBV6-2 and TRBV6-3, could not be told apart with the 87-base-pair reads, so those segments were excluded. In a later analysis, 16,951 TCR beta sequences were associated with specific HLA alleles at a false discovery rate of 0.05. The presence/absence analyses assumed that sequencing depth was roughly uniform across donors, and that assumption may not be true. Because HLA typing was missing for some donors at each locus, association tests included only the typed subset. In a later analysis, several top co-occurrence clusters were reported to appear linked to parvovirus B19, influenza, CMV and Epstein-Barr virus. Correlated functional status among segregating V segments might be attributable to linkage disequilibrium, but an unknown experimental factor could not be ruled out. A few of the identified cytomegalovirus-associated TCR beta chains were confirmed in vitro to be specific for cytomegalovirus antigens. In a later analysis, TCR association rates were found to vary across HLA loci, with the most associated TCRs seen for DRB1 alleles and the fewest for HLA-C alleles. A later genetic analysis associated a missense DCLRE1C variant with V-gene and J-gene trimming of TCR beta chains, and an independent cohort replicated the association. Compared with equally common non-associated chains, HLA-associated TCR beta chains in a later analysis were more clonally expanded and had lower generation probabilities. A later analysis found that most CMV-associated TCR beta chains appeared HLA-restricted, with HLA associations seemingly driven largely by CMV exposure. A further reported finding was that TCR beta sequences accurately predicted the HLA-A and HLA-B alleles for most subjects in the first cohort. Strong co-occurrence of HLA alleles, especially DR and DQ, made assigning TCR associations to individual alleles difficult. Only TCR beta chains were sequenced in this cohort, and the absence of alpha or paired-chain data limited detectable features. According to the authors, the approach could potentially be generalized to other disease states and immunological phenotypes. A total of around 150 TCR beta chains were listed by the study as associated with cytomegalovirus. An earlier analysis of around 600 of the donors showed that most TCR beta V segments appeared in productive rearrangements either about 87% or about 30% of the time, which broadly matched IMGT annotations. A cluster of highly shared sequence variants was judged likely to represent a technical artifact of the sequencing pipeline.

Sequences were obtained from PBMCs. The receptor was isolated from a male donor in good health and CMV-seronegative. This chain is built from TRBV27 and TRBJ2-5; the D gene identity is not certain. The CDR3 amino acid sequence is: CASSLSAVQETQYF. DNA sequence: TGTGCCAGCAGTTTATCCGCAGTCCAAGAGACCCAGTACTTC.